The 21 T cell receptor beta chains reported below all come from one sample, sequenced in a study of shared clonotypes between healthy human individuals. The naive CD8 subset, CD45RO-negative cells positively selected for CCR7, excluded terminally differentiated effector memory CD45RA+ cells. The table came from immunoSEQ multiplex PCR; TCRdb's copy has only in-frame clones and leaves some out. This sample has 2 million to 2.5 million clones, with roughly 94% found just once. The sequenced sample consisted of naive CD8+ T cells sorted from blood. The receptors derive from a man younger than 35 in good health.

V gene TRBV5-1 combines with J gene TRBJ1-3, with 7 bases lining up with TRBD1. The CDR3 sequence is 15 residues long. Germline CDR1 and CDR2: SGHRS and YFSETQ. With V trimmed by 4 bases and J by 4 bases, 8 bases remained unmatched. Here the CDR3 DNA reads TGCGCCAGCAGCGCAACAGGGGCTCACGGAAACACCATATATTTT. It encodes CASSATGAHGNTIYF.

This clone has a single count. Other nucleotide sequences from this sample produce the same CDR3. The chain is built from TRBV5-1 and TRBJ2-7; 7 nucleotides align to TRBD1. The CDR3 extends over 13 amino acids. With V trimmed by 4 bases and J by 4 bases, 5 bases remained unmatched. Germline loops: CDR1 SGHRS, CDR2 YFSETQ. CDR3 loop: CASSRGGTYEQYF. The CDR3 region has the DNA TGCGCCAGCAGCAGAGGGGGCACATACGAGCAGTACTTC.

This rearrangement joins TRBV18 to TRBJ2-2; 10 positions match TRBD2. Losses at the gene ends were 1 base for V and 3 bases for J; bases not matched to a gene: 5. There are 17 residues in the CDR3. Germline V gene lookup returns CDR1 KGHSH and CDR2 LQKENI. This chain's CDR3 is CASSPRSGGADTGELFF. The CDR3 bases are TGTGCCAGCTCACCACGAAGCGGGGGGGCCGACACCGGGGAGCTGTTTTTT.

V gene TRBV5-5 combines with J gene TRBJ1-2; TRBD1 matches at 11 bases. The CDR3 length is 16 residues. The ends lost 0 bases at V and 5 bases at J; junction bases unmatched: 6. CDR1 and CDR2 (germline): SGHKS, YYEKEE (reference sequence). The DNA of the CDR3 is TGTGCCAGCAGCTTGGACGCCGGGACAGGGGGTTATGGCTACACCTTC. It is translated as CASSLDAGTGGYGYTF.

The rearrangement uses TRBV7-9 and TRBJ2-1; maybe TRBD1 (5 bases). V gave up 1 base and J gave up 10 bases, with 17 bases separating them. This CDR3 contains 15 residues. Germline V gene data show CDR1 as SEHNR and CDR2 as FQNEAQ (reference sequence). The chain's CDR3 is CASSLEGNPAREQFF. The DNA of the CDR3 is TGTGCCAGCAGCTTAGAGGGGAATCCGGCTCGGGAGCAGTTCTTC.

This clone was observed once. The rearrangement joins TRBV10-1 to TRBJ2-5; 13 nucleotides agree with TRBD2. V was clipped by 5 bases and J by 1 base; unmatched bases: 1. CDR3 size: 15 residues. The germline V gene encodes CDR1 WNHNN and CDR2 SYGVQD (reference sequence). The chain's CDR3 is CASSRLAGGQETQYF. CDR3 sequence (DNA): TGCGCCAGCAGTCGACTAGCGGGGGGCCAAGAGACCCAGTACTTC.

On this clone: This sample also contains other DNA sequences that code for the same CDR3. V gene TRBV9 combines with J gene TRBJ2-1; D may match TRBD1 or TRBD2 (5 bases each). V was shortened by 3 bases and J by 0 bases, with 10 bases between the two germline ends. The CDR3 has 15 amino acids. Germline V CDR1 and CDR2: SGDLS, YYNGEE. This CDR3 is CASSDSGSSYNEQFF. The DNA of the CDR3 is TGTGCCAGCAGCGACTCAGGGAGCTCCTACAATGAGCAGTTCTTC.

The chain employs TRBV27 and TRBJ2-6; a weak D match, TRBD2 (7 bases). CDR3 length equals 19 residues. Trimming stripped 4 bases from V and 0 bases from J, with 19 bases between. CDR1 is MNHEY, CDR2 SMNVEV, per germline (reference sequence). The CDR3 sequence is CASSSRTDGGLSGANVLTF. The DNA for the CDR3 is TGTGCCAGCAGTTCCCGCACCGACGGGGGGCTCTCTGGGGCCAACGTCCTGACTTTC.

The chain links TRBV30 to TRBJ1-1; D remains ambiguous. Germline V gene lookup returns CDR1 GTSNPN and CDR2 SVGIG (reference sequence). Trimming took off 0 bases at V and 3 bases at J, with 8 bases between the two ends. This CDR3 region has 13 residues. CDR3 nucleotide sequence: TGTGCCTGGAGTGTTTTTGCGGACACTGAAGCTTTCTTT. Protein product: CAWSVFADTEAFF.

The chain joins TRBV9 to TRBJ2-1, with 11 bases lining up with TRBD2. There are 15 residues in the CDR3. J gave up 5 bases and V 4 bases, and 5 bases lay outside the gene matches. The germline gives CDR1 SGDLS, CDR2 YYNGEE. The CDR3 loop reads CASSFSGRVDNEQFF. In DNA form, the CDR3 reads TGTGCCAGCAGCTTTAGCGGGAGGGTAGACAATGAGCAGTTCTTC.

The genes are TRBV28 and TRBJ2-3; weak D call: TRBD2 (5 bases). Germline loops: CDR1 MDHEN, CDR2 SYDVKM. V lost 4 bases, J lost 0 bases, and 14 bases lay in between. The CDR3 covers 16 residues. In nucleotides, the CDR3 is TGTGCCAGCAGTTGGTCCCCAGGACTTAGCACAGATACGCAGTATTTT. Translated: CASSWSPGLSTDTQYF.

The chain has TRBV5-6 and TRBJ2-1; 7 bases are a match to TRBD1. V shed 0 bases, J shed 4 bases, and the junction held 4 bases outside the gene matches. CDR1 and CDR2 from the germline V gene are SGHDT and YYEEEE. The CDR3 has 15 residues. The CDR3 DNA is TGTGCCAGCAGCTTGGGGGACAGTACATACAATGAGCAGTTCTTC. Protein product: CASSLGDSTYNEQFF.

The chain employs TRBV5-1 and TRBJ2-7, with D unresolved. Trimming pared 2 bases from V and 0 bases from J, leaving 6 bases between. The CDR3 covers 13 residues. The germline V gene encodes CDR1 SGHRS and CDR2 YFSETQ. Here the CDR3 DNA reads TGCGCCAGCAGCTTTACAGTCTCCTACGAGCAGTACTTC. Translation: CASSFTVSYEQYF.

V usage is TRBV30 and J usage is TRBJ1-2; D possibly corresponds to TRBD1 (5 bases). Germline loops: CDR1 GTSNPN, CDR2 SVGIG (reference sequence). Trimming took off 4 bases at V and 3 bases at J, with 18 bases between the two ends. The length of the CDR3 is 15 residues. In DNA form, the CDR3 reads TGTGCCTGGAAGGCGGCAGGGTTCGACTACTATGGCTACACCTTC. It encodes CAWKAAGFDYYGYTF.

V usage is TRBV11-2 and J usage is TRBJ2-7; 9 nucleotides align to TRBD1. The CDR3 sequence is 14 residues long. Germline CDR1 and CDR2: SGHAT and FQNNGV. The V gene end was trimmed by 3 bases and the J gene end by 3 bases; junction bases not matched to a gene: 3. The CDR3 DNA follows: TGTGCCAGCAGCTTCCGGACAGGGGACTACGAGCAGTACTTC. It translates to CASSFRTGDYEQYF.

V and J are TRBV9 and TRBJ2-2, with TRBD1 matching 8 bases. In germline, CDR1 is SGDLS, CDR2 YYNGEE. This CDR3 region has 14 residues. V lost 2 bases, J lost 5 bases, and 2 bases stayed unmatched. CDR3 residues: CASSVGQGTGELFF. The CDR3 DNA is TGTGCCAGCAGCGTTGGACAGGGTACCGGGGAGCTGTTTTTT.

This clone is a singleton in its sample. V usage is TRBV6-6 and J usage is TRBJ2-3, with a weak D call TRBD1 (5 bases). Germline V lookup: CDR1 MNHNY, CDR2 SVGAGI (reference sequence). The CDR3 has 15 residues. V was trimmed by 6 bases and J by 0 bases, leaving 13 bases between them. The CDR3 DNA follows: TGTGCCAGCAGCCTGGACATTCCTAGCACAGATACGCAGTATTTT. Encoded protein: CASSLDIPSTDTQYF.

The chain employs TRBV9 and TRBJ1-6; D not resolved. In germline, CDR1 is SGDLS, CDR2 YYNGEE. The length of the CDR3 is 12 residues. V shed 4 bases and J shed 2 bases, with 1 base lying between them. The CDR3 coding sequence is TGTGCCAGCAGCACCTATAATTCACCCCTCCACTTT. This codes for CASSTYNSPLHF.

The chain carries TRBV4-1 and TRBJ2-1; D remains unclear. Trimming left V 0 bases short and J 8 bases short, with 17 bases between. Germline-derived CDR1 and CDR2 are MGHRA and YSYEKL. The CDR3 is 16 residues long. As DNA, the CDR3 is TGCGCCAGCAGCCAAGAGCGCGCCGGTATGGACGATGAGCAGTTCTTC. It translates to CASSQERAGMDDEQFF.

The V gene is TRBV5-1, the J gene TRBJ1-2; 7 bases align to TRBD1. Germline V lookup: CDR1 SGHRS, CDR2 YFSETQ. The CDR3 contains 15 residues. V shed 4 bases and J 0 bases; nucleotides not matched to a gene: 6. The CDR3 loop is CASSEGTVSNYGYTF. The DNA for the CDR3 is TGCGCCAGCAGCGAGGGGACAGTCTCTAACTATGGCTACACCTTC. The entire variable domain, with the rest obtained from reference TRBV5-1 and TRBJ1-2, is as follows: KAGVTQTPRYLIKTRGQQVTLSCSPISGHRSVSWYQQTPGQGLQFLFEYFSETQRNKGNFPGRFSGRQFSNSRSEMNVSTLELGDSALYLCASSEGTVSNYGYTFGSGTRLTVV.

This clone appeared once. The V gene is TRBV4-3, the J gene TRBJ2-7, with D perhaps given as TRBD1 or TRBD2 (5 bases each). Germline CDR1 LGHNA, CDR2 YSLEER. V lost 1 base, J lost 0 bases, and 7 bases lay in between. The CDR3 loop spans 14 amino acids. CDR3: CASSQGDGSYEQYF. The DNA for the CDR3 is TGCGCCAGCAGCCAAGGGGACGGCTCCTACGAGCAGTACTTC.